A selection of T cell receptor beta chains follows, all from one sample in a study of CD8 T cells in Susac syndrome. TCRdb redid the calling of the immunoSEQ multiplex PCR reads with MiXCR, one entry per CDR3 protein. The sample holds roughly 150,000 distinct CDR3 sequences, approximately 92% seen once. Sequencing was carried out using CD4+ T cells from PBMCs. The receptors here all came from a human donor in good health. Each CDR3 is given with its conserved first and last residue. A D gene is named only where the DNA matches it firmly. Clone size, where shown, is once, few, many, or a class for clones that have expanded.

v_gene: TRBV29-1; d_gene: TRBD1; abundance: -; j_gene: TRBJ2-7; CDR3aa: CSGVKGTGRRQYF; CDR3nt: TGCAGCGGCGTGAAGGGGACAGGGAGAAGGCAGTACTTC
v_gene: TRBV9; d_gene: -; abundance: -; j_gene: TRBJ2-1; CDR3aa: CASSVDGRNEQFF; CDR3nt: TGTGCCAGCAGCGTAGACGGCCGCAATGAGCAGTTCTTC
v_gene: TRBV20-1; d_gene: -; abundance: once; j_gene: TRBJ1-1; CDR3aa: CSGLGLPLNTEAFF; CDR3nt: TGCAGTGGCCTGGGGCTCCCCCTGAACACTGAAGCTTTCTTT
v_gene: TRBV12-3/TRBV12-4; d_gene: TRBD1; abundance: -; j_gene: TRBJ1-1; CDR3aa: CASTGTENTEAFF; CDR3nt: TGTGCCAGCACCGGGACAGAGAACACTGAAGCTTTCTTT
v_gene: TRBV7-2; d_gene: -; abundance: -; j_gene: TRBJ2-5; CDR3aa: CASSLALKETQYF; CDR3nt: TGTGCCAGCAGCTTAGCCTTGAAAGAGACCCAGTACTTC
v_gene: TRBV6-5; d_gene: -; abundance: -; j_gene: TRBJ1-2; CDR3aa: CASRPTGYGYTF; CDR3nt: TGTGCCAGCAGACCTACAGGGTACGGCTACACCTTC
v_gene: TRBV19; d_gene: TRBD1; abundance: -; j_gene: TRBJ2-7; CDR3aa: CASSWDRGRPYEQYF; CDR3nt: TGTGCCAGTAGCTGGGACAGGGGGCGCCCCTACGAGCAGTACTTC
v_gene: TRBV2; d_gene: TRBD1; abundance: once; j_gene: TRBJ2-1; CDR3aa: CASSDPGTESYNEQFF; CDR3nt: TGTGCCAGCAGCGACCCAGGGACAGAAAGCTACAATGAGCAGTTCTTC
v_gene: TRBV27; d_gene: TRBD1; abundance: -; j_gene: TRBJ2-1; CDR3aa: CASRNLGQESYNEQFF; CDR3nt: TGTGCCAGCCGTAACCTGGGACAGGAGTCCTACAATGAGCAGTTCTTC
v_gene: TRBV7-2; d_gene: -; abundance: -; j_gene: TRBJ1-3; CDR3aa: CASSPPQISGNTIYF; CDR3nt: TGTGCCAGCAGCCCCCCCCAAATCTCTGGAAACACCATATATTTT
v_gene: TRBV9; d_gene: -; abundance: -; j_gene: TRBJ2-2; CDR3aa: CASSVVVGELFF; CDR3nt: TGTGCCAGCAGCGTAGTTGTCGGGGAGCTGTTTTTT
v_gene: TRBV25-1; d_gene: -; abundance: -; j_gene: TRBJ2-5; CDR3aa: CASSEFPGSRETQYF; CDR3nt: TGTGCCAGCAGTGAATTTCCAGGGAGTCGCGAGACCCAGTACTTC
v_gene: TRBV16; d_gene: -; abundance: -; j_gene: TRBJ2-2; CDR3aa: CASSPLDSREGELFF; CDR3nt: TGTGCCAGCAGCCCCTTGGACTCGCGGGAAGGGGAGCTGTTTTTT
v_gene: TRBV27; d_gene: TRBD2; abundance: -; j_gene: TRBJ2-5; CDR3aa: CASSSLAGPQETQYF; CDR3nt: TGTGCCAGCAGTTCTCTAGCGGGCCCCCAAGAGACCCAGTACTTC
v_gene: TRBV6-4; d_gene: -; abundance: -; j_gene: TRBJ1-5; CDR3aa: CASLQRMGYSNQPQHF; CDR3nt: TGTGCCAGCCTACAGAGGATGGGATATAGCAATCAGCCCCAGCATTTT
v_gene: TRBV7-2; d_gene: TRBD2; abundance: once; j_gene: TRBJ2-1; CDR3aa: CASSLGGTSGDNEQFF; CDR3nt: TGTGCCAGCAGCTTAGGTGGGACTAGCGGGGACAATGAGCAGTTCTTC
v_gene: TRBV20-1; d_gene: -; abundance: -; j_gene: TRBJ1-1; CDR3aa: CSPLGDTEAFF; CDR3nt: TGCAGTCCACTAGGGGACACTGAAGCTTTCTTT
v_gene: TRBV30; d_gene: -; abundance: -; j_gene: TRBJ1-1; CDR3aa: CAWTPKWTGQNTEAFF; CDR3nt: TGTGCCTGGACGCCCAAATGGACGGGACAGAACACTGAAGCTTTCTTT
v_gene: TRBV27; d_gene: -; abundance: -; j_gene: TRBJ2-4; CDR3aa: CASSYDRNIQYF; CDR3nt: TGTGCCAGCAGTTACGACCGAAACATTCAGTACTTC
v_gene: TRBV20-1; d_gene: -; abundance: -; j_gene: TRBJ2-7; CDR3aa: CSAAVGSYEQYF; CDR3nt: TGCAGTGCCGCAGTCGGTTCCTACGAGCAGTACTTC
v_gene: TRBV6-6; d_gene: TRBD2; abundance: -; j_gene: TRBJ2-7; CDR3aa: CASSLGTSREQYF; CDR3nt: TGTGCCAGCAGCCTCGGGACTAGCCGCGAGCAGTACTTC
v_gene: TRBV3-1; d_gene: -; abundance: -; j_gene: TRBJ1-3; CDR3aa: CASSRTTDTIYF; CDR3nt: TGTGCCAGCAGCCGGACAACGGACACCATATATTTT
v_gene: TRBV6-6; d_gene: TRBD1; abundance: -; j_gene: TRBJ1-1; CDR3aa: CASRPGTENTEAFF; CDR3nt: TGTGCCAGCAGGCCCGGGACAGAGAACACTGAAGCTTTCTTT
v_gene: TRBV29-1; d_gene: -; abundance: -; j_gene: TRBJ1-1; CDR3aa: CSVGQRREMNTEAFF; CDR3nt: TGCAGCGTAGGTCAGCGACGGGAAATGAACACTGAAGCTTTCTTT
v_gene: TRBV15; d_gene: -; abundance: -; j_gene: TRBJ2-3; CDR3aa: CATSRDQVADTQYF; CDR3nt: TGTGCCACCAGCAGAGACCAGGTAGCAGATACGCAGTATTTT
v_gene: TRBV7-6; d_gene: -; abundance: -; j_gene: TRBJ2-2; CDR3aa: CASSLSWSQGELFF; CDR3nt: TGTGCCAGCAGCTTATCGTGGTCACAGGGGGAGCTGTTTTTT
v_gene: TRBV19; d_gene: -; abundance: -; j_gene: TRBJ1-5; CDR3aa: CASSIDGRSQPQHF; CDR3nt: TGTGCCAGTAGTATAGATGGGCGCAGTCAGCCCCAGCATTTT
v_gene: TRBV7-8; d_gene: -; abundance: -; j_gene: TRBJ2-1; CDR3aa: CASSLEGAVTYNEQFF; CDR3nt: TGTGCCAGCAGCTTAGAAGGGGCAGTCACCTACAATGAGCAGTTCTTC
v_gene: TRBV5-1; d_gene: TRBD2; abundance: -; j_gene: TRBJ2-5; CDR3aa: CASSLAGTSAETQYF; CDR3nt: TGCGCCAGCAGCTTGGCCGGGACTAGCGCAGAGACCCAGTACTTC
v_gene: TRBV7-8; d_gene: TRBD1; abundance: -; j_gene: TRBJ2-7; CDR3aa: CASSVTTGSKTYEQYF; CDR3nt: TGTGCCAGCAGCGTCACGACAGGGAGTAAGACCTACGAGCAGTACTTC
v_gene: TRBV24-1; d_gene: -; abundance: -; j_gene: TRBJ2-3; CDR3aa: CATSEPAVDTQYF; CDR3nt: TGTGCCACCAGTGAGCCGGCGGTAGATACGCAGTATTTT